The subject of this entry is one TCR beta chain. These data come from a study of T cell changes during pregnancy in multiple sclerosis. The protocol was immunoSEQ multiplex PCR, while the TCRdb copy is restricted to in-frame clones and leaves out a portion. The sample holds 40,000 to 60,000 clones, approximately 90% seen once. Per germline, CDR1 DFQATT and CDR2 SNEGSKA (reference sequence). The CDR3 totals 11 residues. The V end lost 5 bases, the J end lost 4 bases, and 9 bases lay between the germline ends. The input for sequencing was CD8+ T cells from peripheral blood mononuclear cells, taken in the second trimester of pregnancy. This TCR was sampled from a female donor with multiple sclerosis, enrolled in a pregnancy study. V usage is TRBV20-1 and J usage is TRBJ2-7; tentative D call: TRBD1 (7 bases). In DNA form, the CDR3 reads TGCAGTGCTCCAGGGGGGTACGAGCAGTACTTC. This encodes CSAPGGYEQYF.